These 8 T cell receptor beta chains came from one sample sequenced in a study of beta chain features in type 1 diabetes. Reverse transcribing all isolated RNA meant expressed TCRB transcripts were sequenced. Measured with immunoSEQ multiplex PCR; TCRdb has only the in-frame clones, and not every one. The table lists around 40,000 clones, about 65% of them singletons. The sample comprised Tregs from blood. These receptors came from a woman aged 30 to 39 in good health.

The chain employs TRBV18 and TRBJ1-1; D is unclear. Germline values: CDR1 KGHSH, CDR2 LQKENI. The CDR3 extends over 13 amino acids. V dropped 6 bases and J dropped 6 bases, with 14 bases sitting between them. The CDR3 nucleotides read TGTGCCAGCTCCCCCAATCCCAGCGCTGAAGCTTTCTTT. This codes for CASSPNPSAEAFF.

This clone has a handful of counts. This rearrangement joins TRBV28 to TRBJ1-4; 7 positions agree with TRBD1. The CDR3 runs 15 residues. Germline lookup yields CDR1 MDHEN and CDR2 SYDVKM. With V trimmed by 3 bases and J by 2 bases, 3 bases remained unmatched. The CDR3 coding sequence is TGTGCCAGCAGTTTGGACAGGAGCACTAATGAAAAACTGTTTTTT. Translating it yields CASSLDRSTNEKLFF.

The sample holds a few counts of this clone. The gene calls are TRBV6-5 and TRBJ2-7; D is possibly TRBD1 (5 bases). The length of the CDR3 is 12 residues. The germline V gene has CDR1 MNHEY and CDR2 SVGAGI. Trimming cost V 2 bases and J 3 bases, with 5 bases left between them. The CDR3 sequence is CASSYDSYEQYF. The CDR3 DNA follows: TGTGCCAGCAGTTACGACAGCTACGAGCAGTACTTC.

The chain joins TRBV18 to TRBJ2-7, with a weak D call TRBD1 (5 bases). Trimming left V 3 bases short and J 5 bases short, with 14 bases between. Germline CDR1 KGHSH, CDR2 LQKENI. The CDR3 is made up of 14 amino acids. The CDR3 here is CASSPLMVGDEQYF. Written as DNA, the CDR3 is TGTGCCAGCTCACCTCTTATGGTAGGGGACGAGCAGTACTTC.

DNA of the CDR3: TGTGCCAGCAGCCTCACCGGGACTTCTACCTACGAGCAGTACTTC. It specifies CASSLTGTSTYEQYF. The chain links TRBV6-5 to TRBJ2-7; D possibly corresponds to TRBD2 (6 bases). Looked up from germline, CDR1 is MNHEY and CDR2 is SVGAGI. The ends were cut back, 6 bases at V and 2 bases at J, with 17 bases in the middle. The CDR3 spans 15 residues.

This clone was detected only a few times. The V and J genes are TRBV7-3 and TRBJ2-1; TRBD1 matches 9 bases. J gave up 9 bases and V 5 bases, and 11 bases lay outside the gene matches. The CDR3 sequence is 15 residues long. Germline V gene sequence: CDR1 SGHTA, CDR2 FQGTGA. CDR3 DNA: TGTGCCAGCAGCCTCCAACAGGGGGCAATTTTTGAGCAGTTCTTC. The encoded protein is CASSLQQGAIFEQFF.

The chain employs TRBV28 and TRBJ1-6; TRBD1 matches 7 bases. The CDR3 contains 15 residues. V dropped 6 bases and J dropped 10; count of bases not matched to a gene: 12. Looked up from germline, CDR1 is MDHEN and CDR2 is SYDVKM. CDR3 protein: CASSHHDRVYSPLHF. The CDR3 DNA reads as TGTGCCAGCAGCCACCATGACAGGGTATACTCACCCCTCCACTTT.

This CDR3 reads CASSPTQGWQEAFF. CDR3 nucleotides: TGTGCCAGCTCACCTACACAGGGGTGGCAGGAAGCTTTCTTT. This chain links TRBV18 with TRBJ1-1; 7 bases are shared with TRBD1. CDR1 is KGHSH, CDR2 LQKENI, per germline. The length of the CDR3 is 14 residues. With 3 bases clipped from V and 8 bases from J, the junction kept 9 bases outside the gene matches.